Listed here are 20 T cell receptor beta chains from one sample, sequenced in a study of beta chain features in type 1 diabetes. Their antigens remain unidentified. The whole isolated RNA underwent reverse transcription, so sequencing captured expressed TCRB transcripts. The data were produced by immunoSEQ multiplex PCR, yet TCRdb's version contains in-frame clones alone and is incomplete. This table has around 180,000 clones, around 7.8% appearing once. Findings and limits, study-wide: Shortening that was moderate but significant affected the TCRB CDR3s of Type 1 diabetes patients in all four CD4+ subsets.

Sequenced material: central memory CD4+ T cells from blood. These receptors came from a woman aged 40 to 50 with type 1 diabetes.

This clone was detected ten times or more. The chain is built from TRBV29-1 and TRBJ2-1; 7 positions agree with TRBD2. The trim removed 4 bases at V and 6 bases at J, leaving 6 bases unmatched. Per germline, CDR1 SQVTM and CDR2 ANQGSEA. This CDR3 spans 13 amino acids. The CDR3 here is CSVAREALNEQFF. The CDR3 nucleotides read TGCAGCGTTGCCCGGGAGGCGCTCAATGAGCAGTTCTTC.

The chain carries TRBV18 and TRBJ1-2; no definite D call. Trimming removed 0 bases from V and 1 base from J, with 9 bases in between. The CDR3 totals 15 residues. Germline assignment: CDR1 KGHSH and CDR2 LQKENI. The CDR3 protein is CASSPPPGDNYGYTF. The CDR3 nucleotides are TGTGCCAGCTCACCACCCCCAGGCGATAACTATGGCTACACCTTC.

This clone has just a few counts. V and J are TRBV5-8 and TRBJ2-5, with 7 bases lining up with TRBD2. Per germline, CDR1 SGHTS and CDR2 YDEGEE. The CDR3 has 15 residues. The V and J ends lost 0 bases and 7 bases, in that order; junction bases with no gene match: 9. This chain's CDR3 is CASSLAGTGGRTQYF. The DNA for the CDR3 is TGTGCCAGCAGCTTGGCGGGGACGGGGGGACGGACCCAGTACTTC.

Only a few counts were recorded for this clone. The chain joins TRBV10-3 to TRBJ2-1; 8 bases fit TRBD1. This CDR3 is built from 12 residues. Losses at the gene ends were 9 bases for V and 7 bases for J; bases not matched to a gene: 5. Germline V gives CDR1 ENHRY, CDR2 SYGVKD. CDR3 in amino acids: CAIQGAGNEQFF. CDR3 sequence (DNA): TGTGCCATTCAGGGGGCTGGGAATGAGCAGTTCTTC.

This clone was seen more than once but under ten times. CDR3 coding DNA: TGCAGCGTTGAAAAAGGACAGCCCCAGTACTTC. As protein: CSVEKGQPQYF. The chain joins TRBV29-1 to TRBJ2-5; a weak D match, TRBD1 (6 bases). The ends were cut back, 2 bases at V and 9 bases at J, with 10 bases in the middle. From germline, CDR1 is SQVTM and CDR2 ANQGSEA. The CDR3 has 11 amino acids.

The CDR3 here is CASSRDNYYEQYF. The CDR3 DNA sequence: TGTGCCAGCAGCCGGGACAATTACTACGAGCAGTACTTC. This chain uses TRBV5-4 with TRBJ2-7, with D maybe TRBD1 (6 bases). Trimming pared 4 bases from V and 3 bases from J, leaving 11 bases between. The CDR3 is made up of 13 amino acids. CDR1 is SGHNT and CDR2 is YYREEE in the germline V gene (reference sequence).

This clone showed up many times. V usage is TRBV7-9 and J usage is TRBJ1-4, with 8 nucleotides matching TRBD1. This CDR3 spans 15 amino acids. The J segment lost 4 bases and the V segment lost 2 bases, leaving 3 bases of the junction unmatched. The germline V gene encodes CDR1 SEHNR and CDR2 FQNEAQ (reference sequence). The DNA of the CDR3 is TGTGCCAGCAGCTTACTTGGACAGGGTAATGAAAAACTGTTTTTT. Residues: CASSLLGQGNEKLFF.

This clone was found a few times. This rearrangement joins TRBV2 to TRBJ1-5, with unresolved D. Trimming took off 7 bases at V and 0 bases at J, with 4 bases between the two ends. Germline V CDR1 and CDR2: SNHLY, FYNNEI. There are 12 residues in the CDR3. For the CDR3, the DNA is TGTGCCAGCACGGTTAGCAATCAGCCCCAGCATTTT. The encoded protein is CASTVSNQPQHF.

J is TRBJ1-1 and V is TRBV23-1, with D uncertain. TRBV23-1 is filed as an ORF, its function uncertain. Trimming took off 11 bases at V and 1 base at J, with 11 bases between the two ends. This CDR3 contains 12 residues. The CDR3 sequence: CAASPGNTEAFF. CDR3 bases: TGCGCCGCTAGCCCAGGGAACACTGAAGCTTTCTTT.

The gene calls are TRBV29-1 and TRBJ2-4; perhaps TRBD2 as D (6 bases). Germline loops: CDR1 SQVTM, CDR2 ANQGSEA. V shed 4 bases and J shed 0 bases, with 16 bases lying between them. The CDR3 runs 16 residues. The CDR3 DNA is TGCAGCGTTGGTCCTTCCAGGGAGGTAGCCAAAAACATTCAGTACTTC. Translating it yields CSVGPSREVAKNIQYF.

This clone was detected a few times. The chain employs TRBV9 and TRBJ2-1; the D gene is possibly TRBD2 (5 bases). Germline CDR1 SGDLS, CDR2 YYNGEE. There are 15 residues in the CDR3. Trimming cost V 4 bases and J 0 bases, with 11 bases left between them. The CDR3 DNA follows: TGTGCCAGCAGCTTCTCCGCGGGCTCCTACAATGAGCAGTTCTTC. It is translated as CASSFSAGSYNEQFF.

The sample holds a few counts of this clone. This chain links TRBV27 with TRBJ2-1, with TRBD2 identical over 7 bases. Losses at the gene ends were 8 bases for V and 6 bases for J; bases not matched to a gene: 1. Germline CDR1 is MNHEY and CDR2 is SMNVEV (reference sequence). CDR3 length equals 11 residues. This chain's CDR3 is CASGGGNEQFF. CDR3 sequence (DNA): TGTGCCAGCGGCGGGGGCAATGAGCAGTTCTTC.

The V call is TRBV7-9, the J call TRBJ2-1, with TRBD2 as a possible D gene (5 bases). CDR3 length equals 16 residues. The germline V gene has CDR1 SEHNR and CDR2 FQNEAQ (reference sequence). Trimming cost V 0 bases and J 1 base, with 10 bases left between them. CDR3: CASSLAGVGSYNEQFF. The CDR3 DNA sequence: TGTGCCAGCAGCTTAGCGGGAGTGGGGTCCTACAATGAGCAGTTCTTC.

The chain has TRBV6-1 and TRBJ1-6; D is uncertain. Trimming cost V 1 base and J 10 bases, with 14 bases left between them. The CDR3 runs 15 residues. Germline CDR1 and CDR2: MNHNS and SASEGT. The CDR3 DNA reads TGTGCCAGCAGTGAAGAGGGAGCGGCGACCTCACCCCTCCACTTT. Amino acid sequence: CASSEEGAATSPLHF.

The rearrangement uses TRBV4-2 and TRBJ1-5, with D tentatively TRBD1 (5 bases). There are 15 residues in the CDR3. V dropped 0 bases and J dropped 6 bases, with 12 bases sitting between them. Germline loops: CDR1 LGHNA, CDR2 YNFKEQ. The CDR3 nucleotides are TGTGCCAGCAGCCAAGATCGCAGGGCGACTCAGCCCCAGCATTTT. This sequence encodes CASSQDRRATQPQHF.

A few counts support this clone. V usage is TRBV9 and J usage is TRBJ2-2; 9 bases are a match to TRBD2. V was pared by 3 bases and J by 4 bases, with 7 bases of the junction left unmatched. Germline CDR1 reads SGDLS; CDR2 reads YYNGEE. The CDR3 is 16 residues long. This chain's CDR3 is CASSALTSGGTGELFF. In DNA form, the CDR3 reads TGTGCCAGCAGCGCCCTGACTAGCGGAGGCACCGGGGAGCTGTTTTTT.

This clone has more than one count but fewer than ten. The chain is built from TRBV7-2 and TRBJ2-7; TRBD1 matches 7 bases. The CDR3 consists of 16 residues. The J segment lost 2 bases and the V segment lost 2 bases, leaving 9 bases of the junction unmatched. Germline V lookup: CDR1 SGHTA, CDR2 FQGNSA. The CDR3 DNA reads TGTGCCAGCAGCTTAAGAGGGACAGACACGGCCTACGAGCAGTACTTC. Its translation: CASSLRGTDTAYEQYF.

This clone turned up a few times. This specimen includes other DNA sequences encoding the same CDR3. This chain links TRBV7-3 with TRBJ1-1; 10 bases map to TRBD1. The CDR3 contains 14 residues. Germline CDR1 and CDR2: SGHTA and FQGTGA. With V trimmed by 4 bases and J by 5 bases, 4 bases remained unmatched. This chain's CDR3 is CASSSTGGETEAFF. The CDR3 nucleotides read TGTGCCAGCAGCTCGACAGGGGGCGAAACTGAAGCTTTCTTT.

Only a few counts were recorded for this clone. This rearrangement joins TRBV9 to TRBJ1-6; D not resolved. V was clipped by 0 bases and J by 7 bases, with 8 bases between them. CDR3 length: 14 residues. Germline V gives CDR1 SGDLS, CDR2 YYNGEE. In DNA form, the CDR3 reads TGTGCCAGCAGCGTAGCCCCGGGGAATTCACCCCTCCACTTT. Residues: CASSVAPGNSPLHF.

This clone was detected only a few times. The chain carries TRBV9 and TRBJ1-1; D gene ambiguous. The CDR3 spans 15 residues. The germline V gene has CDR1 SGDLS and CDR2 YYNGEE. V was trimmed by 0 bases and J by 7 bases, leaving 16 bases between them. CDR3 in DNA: TGTGCCAGCAGCGTAGCTGGGATCGGAGGCGGTGAAGCTTTCTTT. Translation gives CASSVAGIGGGEAFF. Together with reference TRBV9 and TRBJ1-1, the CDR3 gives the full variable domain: DSGVTQTPKHLITATGQRVTLRCSPRSGDLSVYWYQQSLDQGLQFLIQYYNGEERAKGNILERFSAQQFPDLHSELNLSSLELGDSALYFCASSVAGIGGGEAFFGQGTRLTVV.